A selection of T cell receptor beta chains follows, all from one sample in a study of blood T cell repertoires in COVID-19. Sequenced by immunoSEQ multiplex PCR; TCRdb stores in-frame clones only, minus some. The sample has around 180,000 clones, about 91% seen once. The sequencing input was peripheral blood. The receptors here all came from a woman in her twenties or thirties with acute or convalescent COVID-19. Each CDR3 is given with its conserved first and last residue. The order of the fields is V gene, CDR3 protein.

TRBV6-1 | CASSGWDRRMQETQYF
TRBV4-2 | CASSPGTSNRLVGQYF
TRBV11-3 | CASSLFASATNEKLFF
TRBV10-3 | CAIMSAGREGDTQYF
TRBV7-9 | CASPLSDEQFF
TRBV7-9 | CASSTRRGTEAFF
TRBV15 | CATSRDLTVSYEQYF
TRBV11-2 | CASVPLRGNSYNEQFF
TRBV3-1/TRBV3-2 | CASSQGQGPQF
TRBV30 | CAWSIQESPYNEQFF
TRBV7-9 | CASSSSYQETQYF
TRBV28 | CASFPGAGVNSPLHF
TRBV2 | CASSDGTSLGDEQFF
TRBV19 | CASSIVARESPKNIQYF
TRBV2 | CASRRQGNEKLFF
TRBV6-1 | CASSETGEYGYTF
TRBV24-1 | CATGGAGGFKQYF
TRBV15 | CATSRPPVETQYF
TRBV11-2 | CASSLFRAGLNLEQYF
TRBV9 | CASSVSGTRDNEQFF
TRBV11-2 | CASSLELLQAQYF
TRBV6-5 | CASTVAGSQFF
TRBV21-1 | CASPGPSNQPQHF
TRBV9 | CASSPGGGTDYEQYF
TRBV5-4 | CASSFDLAVNEQYF
TRBV11-3 | CASSLGTGYTGELFF
TRBV7-8 | CASSLVYAGLAKNIQYF
TRBV5-5 | CASTRGPGTTTDTQYF
TRBV7-2 | CASSPQGTNTGELFF
TRBV29-1 | CSVGPAGGHEQYF